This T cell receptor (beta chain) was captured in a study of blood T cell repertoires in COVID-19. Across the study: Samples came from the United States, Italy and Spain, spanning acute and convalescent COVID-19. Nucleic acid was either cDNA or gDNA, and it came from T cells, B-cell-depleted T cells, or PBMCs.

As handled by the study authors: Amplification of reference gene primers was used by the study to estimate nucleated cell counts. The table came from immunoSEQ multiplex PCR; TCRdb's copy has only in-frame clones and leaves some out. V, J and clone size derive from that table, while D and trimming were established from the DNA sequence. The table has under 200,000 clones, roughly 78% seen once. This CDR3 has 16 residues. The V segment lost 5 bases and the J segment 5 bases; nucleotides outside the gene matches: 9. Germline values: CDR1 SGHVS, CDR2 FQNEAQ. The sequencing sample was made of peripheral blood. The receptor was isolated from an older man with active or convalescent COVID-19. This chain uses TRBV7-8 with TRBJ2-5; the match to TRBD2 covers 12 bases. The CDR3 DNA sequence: TGTGCCAGCAGCCCTCGACTAGCGGGGGAGCGGGAGACCCAGTACTTC. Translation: CASSPRLAGERETQYF.